This entry is about one T cell receptor beta chain. The source of the sample is a study of OX40 agonist ivuxolimab in advanced cancers. CDR1 is MDHEN, CDR2 SYDVKM, per germline. The CDR3 length is 14 residues. V was pared by 2 bases and J by 6 bases, with 7 bases of the junction left unmatched. This table comes from immunoSEQ multiplex PCR, and its TCRdb copy is limited to in-frame clones, with some not included. Found here are more than 25,000 clones, roughly 88% of them singletons; the top ten hold roughly 25%. This receptor was obtained from an adult with an advanced solid tumor such as melanoma, head and neck, liver or kidney cancer. The sample in question was CD4+ or CD8+ T cells sorted from blood, obtained in a trial of the OX40 agonist ivuxolimab. The J gene is TRBJ2-7, the V gene TRBV28, with 7 bases identical to TRBD1. The CDR3 bases are TGTGCCAGCAGTTTAGGGACAGTTTTGTCCGAGCAGTACTTC. It translates to CASSLGTVLSEQYF.